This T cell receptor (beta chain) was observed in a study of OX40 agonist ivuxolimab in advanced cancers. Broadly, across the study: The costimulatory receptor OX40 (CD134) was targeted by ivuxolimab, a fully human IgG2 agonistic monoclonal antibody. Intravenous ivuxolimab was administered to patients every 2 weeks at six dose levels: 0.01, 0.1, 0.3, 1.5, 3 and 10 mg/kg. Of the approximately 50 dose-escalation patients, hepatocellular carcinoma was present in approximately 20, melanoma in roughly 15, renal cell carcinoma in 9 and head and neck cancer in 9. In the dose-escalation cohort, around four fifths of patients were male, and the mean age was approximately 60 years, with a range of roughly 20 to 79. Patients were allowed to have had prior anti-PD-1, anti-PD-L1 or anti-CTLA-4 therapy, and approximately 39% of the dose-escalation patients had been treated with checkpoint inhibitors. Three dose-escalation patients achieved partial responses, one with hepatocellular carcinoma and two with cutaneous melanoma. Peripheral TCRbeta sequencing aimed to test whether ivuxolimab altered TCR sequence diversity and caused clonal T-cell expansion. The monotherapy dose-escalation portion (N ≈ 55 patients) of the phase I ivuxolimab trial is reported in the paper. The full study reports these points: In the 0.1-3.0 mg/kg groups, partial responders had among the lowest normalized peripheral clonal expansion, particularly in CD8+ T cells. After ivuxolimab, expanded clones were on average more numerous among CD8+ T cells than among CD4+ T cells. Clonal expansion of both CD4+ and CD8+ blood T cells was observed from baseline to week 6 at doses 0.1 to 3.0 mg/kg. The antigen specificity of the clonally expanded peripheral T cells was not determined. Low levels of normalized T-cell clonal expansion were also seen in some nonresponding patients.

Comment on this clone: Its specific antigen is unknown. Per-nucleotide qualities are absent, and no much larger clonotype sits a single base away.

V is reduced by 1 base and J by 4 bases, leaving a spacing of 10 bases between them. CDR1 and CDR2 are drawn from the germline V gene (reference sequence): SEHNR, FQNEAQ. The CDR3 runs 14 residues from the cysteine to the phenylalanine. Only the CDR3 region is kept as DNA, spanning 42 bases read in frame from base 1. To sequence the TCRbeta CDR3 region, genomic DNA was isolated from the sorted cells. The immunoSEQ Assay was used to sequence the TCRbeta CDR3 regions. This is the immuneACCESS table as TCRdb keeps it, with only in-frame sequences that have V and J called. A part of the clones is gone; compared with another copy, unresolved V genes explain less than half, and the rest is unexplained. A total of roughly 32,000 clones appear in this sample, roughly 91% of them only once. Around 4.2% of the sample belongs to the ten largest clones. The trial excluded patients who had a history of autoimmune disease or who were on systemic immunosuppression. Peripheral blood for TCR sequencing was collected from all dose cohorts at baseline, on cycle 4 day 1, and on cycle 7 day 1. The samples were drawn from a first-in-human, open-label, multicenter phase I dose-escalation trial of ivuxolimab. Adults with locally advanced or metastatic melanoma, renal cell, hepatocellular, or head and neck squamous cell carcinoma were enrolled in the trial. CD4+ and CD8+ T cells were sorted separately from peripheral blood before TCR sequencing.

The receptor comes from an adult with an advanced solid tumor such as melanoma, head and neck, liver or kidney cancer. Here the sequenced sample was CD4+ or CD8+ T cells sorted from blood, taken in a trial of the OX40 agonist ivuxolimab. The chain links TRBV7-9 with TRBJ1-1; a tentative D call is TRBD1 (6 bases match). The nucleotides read TGTGCCAGCAGCTTAGGGACAGCGGGCACTGAAGCTTTCTTT. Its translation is CASSLGTAGTEAFF.